A single sample gave rise to the 12 T cell receptor beta chains below, sequenced in a study of T cells in Graves' hyperthyroidism and ophthalmopathy. Using RNA transcripts as the source, TCR beta CDR3 regions were amplified. The HTBI primer set was used in a first-round RT-PCR of the TCR CDR3. Each CDR3 protein gets one entry after TCRdb re-called the multiplex PCR reads with MiXCR. The sample lists 730,000 or so distinct CDR3 sequences, around 20% occurring once. The source material was blood. All receptors derive from a woman in her forties or fifties with Graves' hyperthyroidism that later progressed to Graves' ophthalmopathy.

This clonotype showed up just a few times. This chain uses TRBV4-1 with TRBJ2-5, with a weak D call TRBD2 (6 bases). The CDR3 totals 16 residues. Trimming removed 4 bases from V and 1 base from J, with 16 bases in between. Germline V lookup: CDR1 MGHRA, CDR2 YSYEKL. CDR3 nucleotides: TGCGCCAGCAGCCGGCCGCCGGGGGAACTCCAAGAGACCCAGTACTTC. Translation: CASSRPPGELQETQYF.

There are a few counts of this clonotype. This chain uses TRBV6-6 with TRBJ2-2, with 9 positions matching TRBD2. The V segment lost 0 bases and the J segment 4 bases; nucleotides outside the gene matches: 9. CDR3 size: 18 residues. Germline V CDR1 and CDR2: MNHNY, SVGAGI (reference sequence). The CDR3 here is CASSYSDSGGGGTGELFF. The CDR3 bases are TGTGCCAGCAGTTACTCGGATAGCGGGGGAGGTGGCACCGGGGAGCTGTTTTTT.

This chain links TRBV5-5 with TRBJ2-1, with D unresolved. This CDR3 has 13 amino acids. Trimming cost V 1 base and J 5 bases, with 7 bases left between them. Germline CDR1 and CDR2: SGHKS and YYEKEE (reference sequence). CDR3 nucleotide sequence: TGTGCCAGCAGCTTGCCCGATGACAATGAGCAGTTCTTC. Protein sequence: CASSLPDDNEQFF. The full variable domain, rest sourced from reference TRBV5-5 and TRBJ2-1, is DAGVTQSPTHLIKTRGQQVTLRCSPISGHKSVSWYQQVLGQGPQFIFQYYEKEERGRGNFPDRFSARQFPNYSSELNVNALLLGDSALYLCASSLPDDNEQFFGPGTRLTVL.

The sample holds many counts of this clonotype. The V and J genes are TRBV7-9 and TRBJ2-7; 7 positions agree with TRBD1. The trim removed 5 bases at V and 3 bases at J, leaving 10 bases unmatched. Germline-derived CDR1 and CDR2 are SEHNR and FQNEAQ (reference sequence). This CDR3 has 15 residues. CDR3 in DNA: TGTGCCAGCAGCCGCCCTATGGCAGGGGGCTACGAGCAGTACTTC. It is translated as CASSRPMAGGYEQYF.

This clonotype was observed a few times. This chain links TRBV4-1 with TRBJ1-6, with TRBD1 matching over 10 bases. The CDR3 covers 14 residues. The trim removed 4 bases at V and 9 bases at J, leaving 3 bases unmatched. The germline V gene encodes CDR1 MGHRA and CDR2 YSYEKL. The CDR3 bases are TGCGCCAGCAGCCGGACAGGGGGTTTTTCACCCCTCCACTTT. This codes for CASSRTGGFSPLHF.

This rearrangement joins TRBV7-8 to TRBJ2-2, with a weak D call TRBD1 (6 bases). Germline lookup yields CDR1 SGHVS and CDR2 FQNEAQ. V was cut by 2 bases and J by 6 bases, with 13 bases left in between. This CDR3 region has 15 residues. CDR3 DNA: TGTGCCAGCAGCTTAACCGGGACACTCGCCGGGGAGCTGTTTTTT. This sequence encodes CASSLTGTLAGELFF.

This clonotype was counted between two and nine times. The chain carries TRBV12-3 or TRBV12-4 and TRBJ1-6; perhaps TRBD1 as D (5 bases). CDR3 length: 15 residues. V was shortened by 1 base and J by 9 bases, with 13 bases between the two germline ends. CDR3 coding DNA: TGTGCCAGCAGTTTAGGCGGAGGGGCTGTTTCACCCCTCCACTTT. The encoded protein is CASSLGGGAVSPLHF.

The table lists this clonotype with a few counts. This rearrangement joins TRBV5-6 to TRBJ2-1; TRBD1 or TRBD2 may be the D gene (6 bases each). Germline CDR1 reads SGHDT; CDR2 reads YYEEEE. V lost 0 bases and J lost 9, with 10 bases in between. The CDR3 loop spans 13 amino acids. The CDR3 reads CASSLVGGSEQFF. DNA of the CDR3: TGTGCCAGCAGCTTGGTCGGGGGCAGTGAGCAGTTCTTC.

This clonotype was detected ten times or more. The V and J genes are TRBV7-9 and TRBJ1-2; D remains unclear. The CDR3 sequence is 14 residues long. Trimming removed 7 bases at V and 4 bases at J, with 16 bases between. Germline loops: CDR1 SEHNR, CDR2 FQNEAQ (reference sequence). CDR3 DNA sequence: TGTGCCAGCACCCTAGTCGGGCAGACCTATGGCTACACCTTC. Its protein product is CASTLVGQTYGYTF.

This clonotype was seen repeatedly, ten times or more. This chain links TRBV7-9 with TRBJ2-3, with D tentatively TRBD1 or TRBD2 (6 bases each). This CDR3 spans 16 amino acids. Germline V CDR1 and CDR2: SEHNR, FQNEAQ (reference sequence). V lost 6 bases, J lost 1 base, and 17 bases lay in between. CDR3: CASRLLRGAGTDTQYF. CDR3 DNA: TGTGCCAGCAGACTCCTTAGGGGGGCAGGCACAGATACGCAGTATTTT.

This clonotype was seen more than once but under ten times. The rearrangement joins TRBV7-9 to TRBJ1-2; D call uncertain. Looked up from germline, CDR1 is SEHNR and CDR2 is FQNEAQ (reference sequence). This CDR3 has 15 residues. Trimming removed 5 bases from V and 4 bases from J, with 17 bases in between. CDR3 sequence: CASSPIEVGGYGYTF. The CDR3 nucleotides read TGTGCCAGCAGCCCAATCGAGGTGGGTGGCTATGGCTACACCTTC.

This clonotype was seen at least ten times. The chain recombines TRBV3-1 with TRBJ1-2, with unresolved D. Looked up from germline, CDR1 is LGHDT and CDR2 is YNNKEL (reference sequence). This CDR3 comprises 11 residues. V dropped 5 bases and J dropped 7 bases, with 8 bases sitting between them. The CDR3 DNA follows: TGTGCCAGCAGCGACCGAGTTGGCTACACCTTC. Residues: CASSDRVGYTF.